This T cell receptor (beta chain) was found in a study of control samples from healthy donors and cancer patients. Germline V gene lookup returns CDR1 MGHRA and CDR2 YSYEKL. Trimming shortened V by 3 bases and J by 0 bases, and 8 bases separated the two germline ends. This CDR3 comprises 14 residues. The repertoire was sequenced with immunoSEQ multiplex PCR; TCRdb's copy has only in-frame clones and lacks some. This table holds 110,000 to 150,000 clones, roughly nine tenths found once. The origin of this receptor is a young man in good health. The chain employs TRBV4-1 and TRBJ1-1, with D possibly TRBD1 on 5 matching bases. The sample was blood. The CDR3 coding sequence is TGCGCCAGCAGCCAGGGCAGGGTGAACACTGAAGCTTTCTTT. Its translation: CASSQGRVNTEAFF.